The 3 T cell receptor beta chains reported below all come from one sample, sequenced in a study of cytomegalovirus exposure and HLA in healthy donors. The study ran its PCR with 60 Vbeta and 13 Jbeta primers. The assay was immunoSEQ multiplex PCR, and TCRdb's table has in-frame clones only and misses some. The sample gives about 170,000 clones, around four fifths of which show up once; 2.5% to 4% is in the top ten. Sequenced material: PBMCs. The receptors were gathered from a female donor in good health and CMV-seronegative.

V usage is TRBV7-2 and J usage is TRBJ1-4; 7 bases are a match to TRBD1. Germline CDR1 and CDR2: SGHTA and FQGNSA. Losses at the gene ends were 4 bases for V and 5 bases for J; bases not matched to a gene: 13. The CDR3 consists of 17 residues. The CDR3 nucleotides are TGTGCCAGCAGCTACGGCTTTAGACAGGGTTCGAATGAAAAACTGTTTTTT. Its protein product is CASSYGFRQGSNEKLFF.

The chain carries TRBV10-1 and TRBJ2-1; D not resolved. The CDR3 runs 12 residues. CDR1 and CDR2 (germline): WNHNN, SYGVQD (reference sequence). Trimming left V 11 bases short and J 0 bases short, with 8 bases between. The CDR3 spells CAVSSSYNEQFF. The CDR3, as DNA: TGCGCCGTCTCCAGCTCCTACAATGAGCAGTTCTTC.

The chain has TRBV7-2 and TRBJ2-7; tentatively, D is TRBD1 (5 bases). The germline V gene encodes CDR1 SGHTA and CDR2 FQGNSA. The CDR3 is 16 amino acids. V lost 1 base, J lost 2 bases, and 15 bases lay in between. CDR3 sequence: CASSLGLQGRTYEQYF. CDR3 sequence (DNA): TGTGCCAGCAGCTTAGGTCTTCAGGGAAGGACCTACGAGCAGTACTTC.